This T cell receptor (beta chain) was recorded in a study of human T cells and chemical hapten exposure. In the study overall: Patients having alopecia areata, totalis or universalis were mostly female.

Regarding this clonotype: Its antigen is not identified.

Library preparation tagged each individual cDNA molecule with a unique molecular identifier. One entry per CDR3 protein, called by TCRdb with MiXCR from the RACE reads. Here the sample spans roughly 180,000 distinct CDR3 sequences, about 22% being singletons. Study-wide results and caveats: There was no change with DPC sensitization in TCRs above 1 in 1000 frequency.

As for time point: patch test 1, 2 weeks after DPC sensitization. Treatment reported: therapeutic diphenylcyclopropenone sensitization with weekly scalp DPC. Blood sampling occurred before each patch-test application. The germline V gene has CDR1 MGHRA and CDR2 YSYEKL. Trimming pared 2 bases from V and 3 bases from J, leaving 13 bases between. The CDR3 is 15 amino acids. V gene TRBV4-1 combines with J gene TRBJ1-1, with D possibly being TRBD1 (5 bases). Here the sequenced sample was whole blood, taken in connection with sensitization to the hapten diphenylcyclopropenone (DPC). The sequence was collected from a woman aged 45-60 years with alopecia areata. Some clones in this sample may be carry-over from other donors' samples. Here the CDR3 reads CASSQLNRFDTEAFF. CDR3 in DNA: TGCGCCAGCAGCCAACTAAACAGGTTCGACACTGAAGCTTTCTTT.